These 6 T cell receptor beta chains share one sample of origin, sequenced in a study of cytomegalovirus exposure and HLA in healthy donors. The PCR made use of 60 Vbeta and 13 Jbeta primers. Only in-frame clones appear in the TCRdb table, and some are missing; sequencing was by immunoSEQ multiplex PCR. Of over 110,000 clones detected, 70% to 85% appear once; the ten largest clones hold 2.5%. Material: PBMCs. All receptors come from a male donor in good health and CMV-seronegative.

This chain joins TRBV7-9 and TRBJ2-1; 7 positions agree with TRBD2. Looked up from germline, CDR1 is SEHNR and CDR2 is FQNEAQ (reference sequence). The V segment lost 5 bases and the J segment 0 bases; nucleotides outside the gene matches: 4. This CDR3 region has 15 residues. CDR3 bases: TGTGCCAGCAGCCACAGGACTAGCTCCTACAATGAGCAGTTCTTC. It codes for CASSHRTSSYNEQFF. The complete variable domain, with remaining parts taken from reference TRBV7-9 and TRBJ2-1, reads DTGVSQNPRHKITKRGQNVTFRCDPISEHNRLYWYRQTLGQGPEFLTYFQNEAQLEKSRLLSDRFSAERPKGSFSTLEIQRTEQGDSAMYLCASSHRTSSYNEQFFGPGTRLTVL.

The V gene is TRBV29-1, the J gene TRBJ1-1; perhaps TRBD1 as D (5 bases). The CDR3 is 11 amino acids. V lost 7 bases to trimming and J lost 0 bases, with 6 bases between them. CDR1 SQVTM and CDR2 ANQGSEA come from the germline V gene. Here the CDR3 DNA reads TGCAGCGGGGACTTGAACACTGAAGCTTTCTTT. This encodes CSGDLNTEAFF.

This chain connects TRBV5-6 to TRBJ2-5, with 10 bases fitting TRBD1. This CDR3 has 16 amino acids. CDR1 is SGHDT and CDR2 is YYEEEE in the germline V gene. V lost 4 bases and J lost 4; bases outside the gene matches: 10. CDR3 bases: TGTGCCAGCAGCGTCCGGGACAGGGGACTTTTAGAGACCCAGTACTTC. Translating gives CASSVRDRGLLETQYF.

The rearrangement uses TRBV7-2 and TRBJ2-3; TRBD2 agrees at 7 bases. This CDR3 contains 17 residues. V lost 2 bases and J lost 0; bases outside the gene matches: 8. Per germline, CDR1 SGHTA and CDR2 FQGNSA. CDR3 loop: CASSLNLAGVSTDTQYF. The CDR3 DNA sequence: TGTGCCAGCAGCTTAAATTTGGCGGGAGTGAGCACAGATACGCAGTATTTT.

Concerning this clone: A junction end diverges from the germline sequence, so it may reflect a read error. This sequence joins TRBV29-1 and TRBJ2-7, with a possible D match to TRBD2 (5 bases). This CDR3 comprises 12 residues. Germline V gene data show CDR1 as SQVTM and CDR2 as ANQGSEA. CDR3 DNA sequence: TGCAGCGTTGGGTTGGACGCGGGTCGGTTCGACTTC. It translates to CSVGLDAGRFDF.

The genes are TRBV28 and TRBJ2-7; 9 nucleotides align to TRBD1. The germline V gene encodes CDR1 MDHEN and CDR2 SYDVKM. The CDR3 covers 14 residues. After removal of 8 bases from V and 5 bases from J, the junction contained 10 bases not matched to a gene. CDR3 sequence (DNA): TGTGCCAGCCTGTCGGACAGGGGTCAGCACGAGCAGTACTTC. As protein: CASLSDRGQHEQYF.